This TCR beta chain was recovered during a study of radiotherapy plus CTLA-4 blockade in lung cancer. Turning to the study itself: Of the patients, 15% to 20% showed objective responses and approximately 34% attained disease control. Whole-study findings and limits: In blood, TCR clones derived from the tumor expanded after radiotherapy plus ipilimumab. How blood T cell clones changed early, along with interferon-beta, reportedly forecast response best.

Note on this clone: The antigen remains undetermined.

TCRdb's copy holds only in-frame clones and misses some; the assay was immunoSEQ multiplex PCR. The sample has roughly 100,000 clones, approximately 78% seen once. The CDR3 runs 16 residues. Germline V gene lookup returns CDR1 MNHEY and CDR2 SMNVEV (reference sequence). V lost 6 bases to trimming and J lost 3 bases; unmatched junction nucleotides: 9. The V call is TRBV27, the J call TRBJ1-5, with TRBD1 matching 9 bases. This receptor was taken from a human donor with non-small cell lung cancer who had a partial response to radiotherapy plus ipilimumab. The sample in question was peripheral blood, obtained from a patient treated with radiotherapy plus ipilimumab. The CDR3, as DNA: TGTGCCAGCAGGCCACGGACAGGGGTAAACAATCAGCCCCAGCATTTT. Translated: CASRPRTGVNNQPQHF.